The 9 T cell receptor beta chains reported below all come from one sample, sequenced in a study of T cell repertoires in cytomegalovirus infection. TCRdb used MiXCR to reprocess the reads, holding one entry per CDR3 protein. The sample contains hundreds of thousands of distinct CDR3 sequences, more than 20% of which appear only once. Source material: CD8+ T cells from PBMCs. These receptors were collected from a human donor in good health (CMV status not recorded). Some clones in this sample may be carry-over from other donors' samples.

This clonotype was seen many times. This chain connects TRBV28 to TRBJ2-7; tentatively, D is TRBD1 or TRBD2 (5 bases each). Germline V CDR1 and CDR2: MDHEN, SYDVKM. Trimming removed 10 bases at V and 3 bases at J, with 19 bases between. There are 14 residues in the CDR3. Here the CDR3 DNA reads TGTGCCACCGCTAGGGGCCGAGGGATCTACGAGCAGTACGTC. This codes for CATARGRGIYEQYV.

The J gene is TRBJ2-1, the V gene TRBV20-1; 13 bases agree with TRBD2. CDR1 and CDR2 (germline): DFQATT, SNEGSKA (reference sequence). This CDR3 comprises 17 residues. The ends lost 4 bases at V and 4 bases at J; junction bases unmatched: 10. The CDR3, as DNA: TGCAGTGCTACAGGACTAGCGGGGGCTGCCAATTACAATGAGCAGTTCTTC. It translates to CSATGLAGAANYNEQFF.

The chain is built from TRBV29-1 and TRBJ2-1; 8 positions agree with TRBD2. This CDR3 has 15 amino acids. Germline V lookup: CDR1 SQVTM, CDR2 ANQGSEA. After removal of 2 bases from V and 8 bases from J, the junction contained 11 bases not matched to a gene. The CDR3 here is CSVEIEPGLGYEQFF. The CDR3 DNA sequence: TGCAGCGTTGAAATCGAGCCGGGACTAGGATATGAGCAGTTCTTC.

This clonotype has just a few counts. J is TRBJ2-4 and V is TRBV9, with no clear D. Trimming removed 2 bases from V and 3 bases from J, with 6 bases in between. This CDR3 has 13 residues. Looked up from germline, CDR1 is SGDLS and CDR2 is YYNGEE. CDR3 nucleotide sequence: TGTGCCAGCAGCGTCGACGGCAAAAACATTCAGTACTTC. This gives the protein CASSVDGKNIQYF. The full variable domain, its missing parts supplied by reference TRBV9 and TRBJ2-4, is DSGVTQTPKHLITATGQRVTLRCSPRSGDLSVYWYQQSLDQGLQFLIQYYNGEERAKGNILERFSAQQFPDLHSELNLSSLELGDSALYFCASSVDGKNIQYFGAGTRLSVL.

Comments on this clonotype: One end of the junction does not line up with germline, which may come from a read error. The chain is built from TRBV20-1 and TRBJ2-1; 9 nucleotides line up with TRBD2. The CDR3 has 19 residues. The germline V gene encodes CDR1 DFQATT and CDR2 SNEGSKA (reference sequence). This CDR3 is CSARDPRRGGPSSSNEQFF. CDR3 bases: TGCAGTGCTAGAGACCCCCGGCGGGGGGGCCCCAGCTCCTCCAATGAGCAGTTCTTC.

This clonotype was found a few times. The chain couples TRBV14 to TRBJ2-1, with D possibly matching TRBD2 (5 bases). The ends were cut back, 1 base at V and 15 bases at J, with 19 bases in the middle. The germline V gene encodes CDR1 SGHDN and CDR2 FVKESK. The CDR3 totals 14 residues. The CDR3 DNA is TGTGCCAGCAGCCAAGGAGGGTCCCCCCAGCATGGGTTCTTC. This sequence encodes CASSQGGSPQHGFF.

The chain uses TRBV4-3 and TRBJ1-2; no reliable D call. V shed 4 bases and J shed 2 bases, with 17 bases lying between them. This CDR3 is built from 16 residues. Germline values: CDR1 LGHNA, CDR2 YSLEER. The CDR3, as DNA: TGCGCCAGCAGCCCCTTCGAAACGGGAACCAACTATGGCTACACCTTC. Translated, it gives CASSPFETGTNYGYTF.

This clonotype was found many times. The chain is built from TRBV12-3 or TRBV12-4 and TRBJ2-7, with TRBD2 matching 8 bases. The CDR3 contains 12 residues. V gave up 10 bases and J gave up 5 bases; unmatched junction bases: 7. CDR3 in amino acids: CAITLREDEQYF. CDR3 DNA sequence: TGTGCCATCACTTTGCGGGAGGACGAGCAGTACTTC.

This clonotype was detected only a few times. V usage is TRBV12-5 and J usage is TRBJ2-1, with unresolved D. CDR3 length: 16 residues. From germline, CDR1 is LGHNT and CDR2 FRNRAP. The V end lost 2 bases, the J end lost 5 bases, and 16 bases lay between the germline ends. As DNA, the CDR3 is TGTGCTAGTGGTTTGCCCCGACACCCGATCCACAATGAGCAGTTCTTC. This gives the protein CASGLPRHPIHNEQFF.